The clone carrying this T cell receptor beta chain was counted ten times or more. Its antigen is as yet unknown. A single record per CDR3 protein comes from TCRdb applying MiXCR to the RACE reads. Seen here are some 82,000 distinct CDR3 sequences, about 10% observed once, and the top ten hold around 4.5%. The data originate from a study of human T cells and chemical hapten exposure. On the study more broadly: Investigators sensitized around 2 cm by around 2 cm of upper inner arm skin with 2% DPC. Scalp application of diphenylcyclopropenone was performed weekly in patients across the entire roughly 23-week study. General study points: Sensitization with DPC brought no change to TCRs above 1 in 1000 in frequency.

The ends were cut back, 5 bases at V and 7 bases at J, with 6 bases in the middle. This CDR3 region has 12 residues. Sample time point: patch test 1, 2 weeks after DPC sensitization. Treatment indicated: therapeutic diphenylcyclopropenone sensitization with weekly scalp DPC. V gene TRBV12-3 or TRBV12-4 combines with J gene TRBJ1-6; no firm D call. This sequence was found in a woman aged 45 to 65 with alopecia areata. Some clones in this sample may be carry-over from other donors' samples. Material: whole blood, obtained in connection with sensitization to the hapten diphenylcyclopropenone (DPC). The CDR3 sequence: CASSRPNSPLHF. The DNA for the CDR3 is TGTGCCAGCAGTCGACCAAATTCACCCCTCCACTTT.